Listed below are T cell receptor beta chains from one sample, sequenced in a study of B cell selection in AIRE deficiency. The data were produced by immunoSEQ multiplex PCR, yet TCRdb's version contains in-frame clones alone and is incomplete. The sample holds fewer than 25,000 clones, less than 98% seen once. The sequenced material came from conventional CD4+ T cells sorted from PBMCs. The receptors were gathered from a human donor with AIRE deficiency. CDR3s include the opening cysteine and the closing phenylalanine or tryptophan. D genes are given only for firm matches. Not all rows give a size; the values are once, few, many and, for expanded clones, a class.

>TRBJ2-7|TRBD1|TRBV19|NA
CASSIGDSRYYEQYF
TGTGCCAGTAGTATAGGGGACAGCCGGTACTACGAGCAGTACTTC
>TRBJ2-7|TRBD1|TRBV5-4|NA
CASSPTGGGSYEQYF
TGTGCCAGCAGCCCGACAGGGGGCGGCTCCTACGAGCAGTACTTC
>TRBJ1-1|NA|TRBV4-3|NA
CASSQPGRQAFF
TGCGCCAGCAGCCAGCCGGGCAGACAAGCTTTCTTT
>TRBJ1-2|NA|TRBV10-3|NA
CAVGHPLNYGYTF
TGTGCCGTGGGACATCCACTTAACTATGGCTACACCTTC
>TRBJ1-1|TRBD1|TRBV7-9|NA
CASSPDRGGGEAFF
TGTGCCAGCAGCCCCGACAGGGGTGGTGGCGAAGCTTTCTTT
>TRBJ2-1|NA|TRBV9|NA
CASSVDAATRGEQFF
TGTGCCAGCAGCGTAGATGCGGCCACACGAGGTGAGCAGTTCTTC
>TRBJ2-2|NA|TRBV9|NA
CASSEPKDGGDTGELFF
TGTGCCAGCAGCGAACCCAAGGACGGCGGAGACACCGGGGAGCTGTTTTTT
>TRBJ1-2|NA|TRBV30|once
CAWSTNYGYTF
TGTGCCTGGAGTACTAACTATGGCTACACCTTC
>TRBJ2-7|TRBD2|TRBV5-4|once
CASSYGLAYEQYF
TGTGCCAGCAGCTACGGACTAGCCTACGAGCAGTACTTC
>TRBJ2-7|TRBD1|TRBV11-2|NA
CASSPYRGSYEQYF
TGTGCCAGCAGCCCCTACAGGGGATCCTACGAGCAGTACTTC
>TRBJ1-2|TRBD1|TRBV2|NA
CASSEDRVENGYTF
TGTGCCAGCAGCGAGGACAGGGTGGAGAATGGCTACACCTTC
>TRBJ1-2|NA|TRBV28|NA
CAGWDRHYGYTF
TGTGCCGGATGGGACCGCCACTATGGCTACACCTTC
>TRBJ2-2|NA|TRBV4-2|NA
CASSPQGSGGNTGELFF
TGTGCCAGCAGCCCACAGGGGAGCGGGGGGAACACCGGGGAGCTGTTTTTT
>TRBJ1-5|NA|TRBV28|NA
CASSPIGAQGVNQPQHF
TGTGCCAGCAGTCCGATAGGGGCCCAAGGAGTCAATCAGCCCCAGCATTTT
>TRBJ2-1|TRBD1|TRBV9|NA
CASSASPRGSYNEQFF
TGTGCCAGCAGCGCCAGTCCCAGGGGGTCCTACAATGAGCAGTTCTTC
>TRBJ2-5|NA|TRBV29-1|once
CSVYRDFGGTQYF
TGCAGCGTTTACAGGGACTTTGGTGGGACCCAGTACTTC
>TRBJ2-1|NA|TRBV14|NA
CASSQDWQGKQFF
TGTGCCAGCAGCCAAGATTGGCAGGGGAAGCAGTTCTTC
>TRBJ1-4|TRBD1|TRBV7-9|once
CASSPTGSGEKLFF
TGTGCCAGCAGCCCGACAGGGAGTGGTGAAAAACTGTTTTTT
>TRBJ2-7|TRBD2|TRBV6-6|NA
CASSYASTSGTQYF
TGTGCCAGCAGTTACGCGAGCACTAGCGGTACGCAGTACTTC
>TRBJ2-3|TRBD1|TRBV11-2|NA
CASSHGTVTSTDTQYF
TGTGCCAGCAGCCACGGGACAGTGACTAGCACAGATACGCAGTATTTT
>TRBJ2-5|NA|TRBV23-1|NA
CASSQPPGPLEETQYF
TGCGCCAGCAGTCAACCCCCGGGCCCACTCGAAGAGACCCAGTACTTC
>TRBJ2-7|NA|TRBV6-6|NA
CASSYGNGPSYEQYF
TGTGCCAGCAGTTACGGAAACGGGCCCTCCTACGAGCAGTACTTC
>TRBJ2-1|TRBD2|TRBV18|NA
CASSPMSGSRNEQFF
TGTGCCAGCTCACCAATGAGCGGGAGTCGCAATGAGCAGTTCTTC
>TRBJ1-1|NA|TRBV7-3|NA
CASSPTGNTEAFF
TGTGCCAGCAGCCCGACAGGGAACACTGAAGCTTTCTTT
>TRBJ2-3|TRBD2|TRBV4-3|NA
CASSQVWAGGRSVPSSTDTQYF
TGCGCCAGCAGCCAAGTATGGGCGGGAGGCAGGTCTGTCCCCTCTAGCACAGATACGCAGTATTTT
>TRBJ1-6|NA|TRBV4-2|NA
CASSQDRDNWPLHF
TGTGCCAGCAGCCAGGATCGGGATAATTGGCCCCTCCACTTT
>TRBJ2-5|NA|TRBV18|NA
CASSPGAGAETQYF
TGTGCCAGCTCACCAGGGGCAGGTGCAGAGACCCAGTACTTC
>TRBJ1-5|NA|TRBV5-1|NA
CASSLVPGAGQPQHF
TGCGCCAGCAGCTTGGTTCCGGGCGCAGGCCAGCCCCAGCATTTT
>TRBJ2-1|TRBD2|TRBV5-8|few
CASRLSEGLAGGPGYNEQFF
TGTGCCAGCAGACTCTCCGAGGGACTAGCGGGAGGGCCAGGCTACAATGAGCAGTTCTTC
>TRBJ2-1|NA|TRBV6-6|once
CASSYSPLYNEQFF
TGTGCCAGCAGTTACAGCCCGCTTTACAATGAGCAGTTCTTC
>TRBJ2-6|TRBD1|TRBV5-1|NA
CASSSTGAGANVLTF
TGCGCCAGCAGCTCCACAGGGGCTGGGGCCAACGTCCTGACTTTC
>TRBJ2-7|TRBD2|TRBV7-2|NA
CASSSSGTSGYEQYF
TGTGCCAGCAGCTCATCGGGGACTAGCGGCTACGAGCAGTACTTC
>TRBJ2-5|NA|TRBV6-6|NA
CASSYRGEVQETQYF
TGTGCCAGCAGTTACAGAGGGGAGGTTCAAGAGACCCAGTACTTC
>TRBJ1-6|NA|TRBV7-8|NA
CASTPSALRTVLGYNSPLHF
TGTGCCAGCACCCCCTCCGCCCTTCGGACGGTATTAGGATATAATTCACCCCTCCACTTT
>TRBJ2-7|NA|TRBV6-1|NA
CASSEAQLSYEQYF
TGTGCCAGCAGTGAAGCGCAGCTCTCCTACGAGCAGTACTTC
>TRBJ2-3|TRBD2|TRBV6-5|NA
CASSYSASGTTDTQYF
TGTGCCAGCAGTTACTCTGCTAGCGGGACGACAGATACGCAGTATTTT
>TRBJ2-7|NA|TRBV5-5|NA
CASSLVKGLSSYEQYF
TGTGCCAGCAGCTTAGTAAAAGGCCTAAGCTCCTACGAGCAGTACTTC
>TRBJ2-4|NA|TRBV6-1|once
CASSDNFGSLETIQYF
TGTGCCAGCAGTGATAATTTCGGTAGTTTGGAGACAATTCAGTACTTC
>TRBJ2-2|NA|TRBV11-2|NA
CASSSYGLPGELFF
TGTGCCAGCAGCTCGTACGGACTCCCCGGGGAGCTGTTTTTT
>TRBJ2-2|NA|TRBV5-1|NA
CASSPGLVPGTGELFF
TGCGCCAGCAGCCCGGGGCTAGTGCCGGGCACCGGGGAGCTGTTTTTT